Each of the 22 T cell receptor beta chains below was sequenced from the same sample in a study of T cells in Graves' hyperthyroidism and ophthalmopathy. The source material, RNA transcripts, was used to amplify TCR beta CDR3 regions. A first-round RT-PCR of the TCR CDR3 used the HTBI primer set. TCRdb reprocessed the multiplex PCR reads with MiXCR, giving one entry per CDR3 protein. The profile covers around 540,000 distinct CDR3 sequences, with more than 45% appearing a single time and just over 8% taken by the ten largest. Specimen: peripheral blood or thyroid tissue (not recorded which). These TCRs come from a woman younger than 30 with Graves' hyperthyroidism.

This chain's CDR3 is CASSLGDRAGELFF. CDR3 DNA: TGTGCCAGCAGCTTAGGGGACAGGGCCGGGGAGCTGTTTTTT. The chain recombines TRBV11-1 with TRBJ2-2, with 9 bases that match TRBD1. Losses at the gene ends were 1 base for V and 6 bases for J; bases not matched to a gene: 0. The CDR3 is 14 amino acids. Germline CDR1 and CDR2: SGHAT and FQDESV (reference sequence).

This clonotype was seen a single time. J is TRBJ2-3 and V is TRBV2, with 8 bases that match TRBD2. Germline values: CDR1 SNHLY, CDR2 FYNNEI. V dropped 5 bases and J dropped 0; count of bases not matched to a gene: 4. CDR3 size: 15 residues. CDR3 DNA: TGTGCCAGCAGTCCGATAGCGGGGAGCACAGATACGCAGTATTTT. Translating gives CASSPIAGSTDTQYF. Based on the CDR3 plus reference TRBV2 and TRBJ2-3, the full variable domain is EPEVTQTPSHQVTQMGQEVILRCVPISNHLYFYWYRQILGQKVEFLVSFYNNEISEKSEIFDDQFSVERPDGSNFTLKIRSTKLEDSAMYFCASSPIAGSTDTQYFGPGTRLTVL.

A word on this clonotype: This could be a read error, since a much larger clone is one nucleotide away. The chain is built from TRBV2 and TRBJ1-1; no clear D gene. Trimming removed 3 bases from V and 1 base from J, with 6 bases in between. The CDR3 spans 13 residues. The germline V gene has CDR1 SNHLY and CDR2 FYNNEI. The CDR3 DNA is TGTGCCAGCAGTGACAGGAAGAACACTGAAGCTTTCTTT. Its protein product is CASSDRKNTEAFF.

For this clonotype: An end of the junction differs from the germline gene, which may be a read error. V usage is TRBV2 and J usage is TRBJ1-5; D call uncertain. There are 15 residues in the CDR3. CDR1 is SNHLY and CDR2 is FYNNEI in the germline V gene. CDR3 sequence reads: CACSDPGRGIQPQHF. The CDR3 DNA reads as TGTGCCTGCAGTGATCCCGGCCGGGGAATACAGCCCCAGCATTTT.

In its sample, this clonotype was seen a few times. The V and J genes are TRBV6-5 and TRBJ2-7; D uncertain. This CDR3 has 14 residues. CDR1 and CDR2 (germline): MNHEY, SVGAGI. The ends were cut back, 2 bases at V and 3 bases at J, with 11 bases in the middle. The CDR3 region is CASSYKANYYEQYF. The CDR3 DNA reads TGTGCCAGCAGTTACAAGGCCAACTACTACGAGCAGTACTTC.

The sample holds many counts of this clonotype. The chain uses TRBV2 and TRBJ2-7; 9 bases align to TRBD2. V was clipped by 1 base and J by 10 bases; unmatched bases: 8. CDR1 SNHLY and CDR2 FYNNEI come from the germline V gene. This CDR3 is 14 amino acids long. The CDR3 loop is CASSEGSGRGRQYF. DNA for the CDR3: TGTGCCAGCAGTGAAGGTAGCGGGAGAGGTCGTCAGTACTTC.

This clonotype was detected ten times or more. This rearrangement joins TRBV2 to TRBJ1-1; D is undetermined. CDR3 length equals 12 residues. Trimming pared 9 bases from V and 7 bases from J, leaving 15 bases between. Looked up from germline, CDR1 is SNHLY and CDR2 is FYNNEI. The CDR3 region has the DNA TGTGCCAGATCCGGGGTTGCCGATGAAGCTTTCTTT. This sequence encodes CARSGVADEAFF.

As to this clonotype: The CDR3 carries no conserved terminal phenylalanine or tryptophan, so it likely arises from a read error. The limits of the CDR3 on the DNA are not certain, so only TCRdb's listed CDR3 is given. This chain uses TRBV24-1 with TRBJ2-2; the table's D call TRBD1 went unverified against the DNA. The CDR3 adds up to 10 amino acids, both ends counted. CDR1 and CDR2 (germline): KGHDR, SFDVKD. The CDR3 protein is CATSDLSRAG.

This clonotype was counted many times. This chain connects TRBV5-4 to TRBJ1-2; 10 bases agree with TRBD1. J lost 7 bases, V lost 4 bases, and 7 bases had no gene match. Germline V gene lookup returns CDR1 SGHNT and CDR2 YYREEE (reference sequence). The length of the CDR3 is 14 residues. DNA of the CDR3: TGTGCCAGCAGCGGAGACAGGGGGCTGGGTGGCTACACCTTC. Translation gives CASSGDRGLGGYTF. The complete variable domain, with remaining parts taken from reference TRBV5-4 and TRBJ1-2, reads ETGVTQSPTHLIKTRGQQVTLRCSSQSGHNTVSWYQQALGQGPQFIFQYYREEENGRGNFPPRFSGLQFPNYSSELNVNALELDDSALYLCASSGDRGLGGYTFGSGTRLTVV.

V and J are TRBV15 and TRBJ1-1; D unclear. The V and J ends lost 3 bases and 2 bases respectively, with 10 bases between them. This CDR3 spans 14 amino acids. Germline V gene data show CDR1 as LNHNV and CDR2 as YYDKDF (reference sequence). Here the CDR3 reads CATSSPGINTEAFF. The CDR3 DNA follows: TGTGCCACCAGCAGCCCCGGGATAAACACTGAAGCTTTCTTT. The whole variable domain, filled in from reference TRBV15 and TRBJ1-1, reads DAMVIQNPRYQVTQFGKPVTLSCSQTLNHNVMYWYQQKSSQAPKLLFHYYDKDFNNEADTPDNFQSRRPNTSFCFLDIRSPGLGDTAMYLCATSSPGINTEAFFGQGTRLTVV.

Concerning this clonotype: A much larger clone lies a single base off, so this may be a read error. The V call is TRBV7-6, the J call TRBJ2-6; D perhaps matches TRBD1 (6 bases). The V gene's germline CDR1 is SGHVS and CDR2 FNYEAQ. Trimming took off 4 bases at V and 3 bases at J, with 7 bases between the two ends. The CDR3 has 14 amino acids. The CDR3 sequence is CASSSRGGANVLTF. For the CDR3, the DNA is TGTGCCAGCAGCTCCAGGGGTGGGGCCAACGTCCTGACTTTC.

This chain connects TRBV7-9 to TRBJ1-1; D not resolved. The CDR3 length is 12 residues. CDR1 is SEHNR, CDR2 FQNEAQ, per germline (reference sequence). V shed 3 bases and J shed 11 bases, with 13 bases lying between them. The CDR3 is CASSFSNSEAFF. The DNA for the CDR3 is TGTGCCAGCAGCTTCTCCAATTCGGAGGCTTTCTTT. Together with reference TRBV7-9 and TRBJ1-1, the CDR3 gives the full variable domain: DTGVSQNPRHKITKRGQNVTFRCDPISEHNRLYWYRQTLGQGPEFLTYFQNEAQLEKSRLLSDRFSAERPKGSFSTLEIQRTEQGDSAMYLCASSFSNSEAFFGQGTRLTVV.

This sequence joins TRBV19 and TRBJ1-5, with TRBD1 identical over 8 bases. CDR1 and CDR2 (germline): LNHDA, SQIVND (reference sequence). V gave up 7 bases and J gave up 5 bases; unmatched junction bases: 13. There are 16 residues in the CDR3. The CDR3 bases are TGTGCCAGTATTTCAGGCGACAGGGGAGGGGATCAGCCCCAGCATTTT. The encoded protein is CASISGDRGGDQPQHF.

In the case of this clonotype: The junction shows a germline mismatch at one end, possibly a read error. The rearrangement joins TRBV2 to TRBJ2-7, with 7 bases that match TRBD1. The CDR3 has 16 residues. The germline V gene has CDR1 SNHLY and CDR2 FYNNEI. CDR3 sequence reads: CASSAAPGTALQEQHF. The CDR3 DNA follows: TGTGCCAGCAGTGCCGCCCCAGGGACAGCCCTCCAGGAGCAGCACTTC. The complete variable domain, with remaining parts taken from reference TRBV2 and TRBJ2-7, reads EPEVTQTPSHQVTQMGQEVILRCVPISNHLYFYWYRQILGQKVEFLVSFYNNEISEKSEIFDDQFSVERPDGSNFTLKIRSTKLEDSAMYFCASSAAPGTALQEQHFGPGTRLTVT.

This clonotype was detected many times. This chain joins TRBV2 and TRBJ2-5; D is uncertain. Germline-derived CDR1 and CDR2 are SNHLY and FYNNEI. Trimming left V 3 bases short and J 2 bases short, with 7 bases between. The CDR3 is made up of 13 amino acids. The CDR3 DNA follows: TGTGCCAGCAGTGATGGCACACAAGAGACCCAGTACTTC. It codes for CASSDGTQETQYF.

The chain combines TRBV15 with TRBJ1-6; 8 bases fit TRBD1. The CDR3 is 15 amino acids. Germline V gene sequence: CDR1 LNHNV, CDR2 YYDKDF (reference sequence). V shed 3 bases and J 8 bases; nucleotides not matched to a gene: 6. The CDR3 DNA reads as TGTGCCACCAGCAGCTCGACAGGGGATGATTCACCCCTCCACTTT. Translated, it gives CATSSSTGDDSPLHF.

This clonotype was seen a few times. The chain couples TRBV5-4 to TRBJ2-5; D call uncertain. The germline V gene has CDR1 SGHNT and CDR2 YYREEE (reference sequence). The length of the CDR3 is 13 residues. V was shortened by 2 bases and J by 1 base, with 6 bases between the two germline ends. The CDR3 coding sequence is TGTGCCAGCAGCTTCGCCAGCCAAGAGACCCAGTACTTC. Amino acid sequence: CASSFASQETQYF.

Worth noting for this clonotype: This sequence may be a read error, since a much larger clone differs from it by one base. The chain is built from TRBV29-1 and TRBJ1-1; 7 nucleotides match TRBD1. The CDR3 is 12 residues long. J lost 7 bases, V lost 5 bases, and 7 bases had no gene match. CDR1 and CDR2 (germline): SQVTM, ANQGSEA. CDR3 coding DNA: TGCAGCGTTAAAGCGACAGGGAGTGAAGCTTTCTTT. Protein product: CSVKATGSEAFF.

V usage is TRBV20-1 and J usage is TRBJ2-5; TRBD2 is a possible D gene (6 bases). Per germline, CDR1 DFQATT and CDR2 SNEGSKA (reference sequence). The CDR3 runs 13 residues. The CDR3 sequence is CSGLGAGTITQYF. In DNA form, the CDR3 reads TGCAGCGGGCTCGGGGCGGGGACGATAACCCAGTACTTC.

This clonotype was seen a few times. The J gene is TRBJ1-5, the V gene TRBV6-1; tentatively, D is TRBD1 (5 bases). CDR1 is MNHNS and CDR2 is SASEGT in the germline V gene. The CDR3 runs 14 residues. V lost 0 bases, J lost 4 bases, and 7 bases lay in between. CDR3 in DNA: TGTGCCAGCAGTGAAGCGGCAGGGAATCAGCCCCAGCATTTT. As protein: CASSEAAGNQPQHF.

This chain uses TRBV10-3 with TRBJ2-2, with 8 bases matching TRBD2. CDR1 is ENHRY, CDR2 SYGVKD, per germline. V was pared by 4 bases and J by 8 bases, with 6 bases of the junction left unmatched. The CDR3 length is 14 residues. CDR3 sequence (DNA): TGTGCCATCAGTGCCAGAAGCGGGAGAGGGGAGCTGTTTTTT. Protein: CAISARSGRGELFF.

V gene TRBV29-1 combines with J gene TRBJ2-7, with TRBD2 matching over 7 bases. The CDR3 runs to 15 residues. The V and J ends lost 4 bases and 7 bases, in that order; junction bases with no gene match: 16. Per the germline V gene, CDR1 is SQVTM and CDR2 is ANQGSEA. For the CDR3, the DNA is TGCAGCGTTGTGGTAGCGGGCTCCCGACCAAAGGAGCAGTACTTC. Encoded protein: CSVVVAGSRPKEQYF.